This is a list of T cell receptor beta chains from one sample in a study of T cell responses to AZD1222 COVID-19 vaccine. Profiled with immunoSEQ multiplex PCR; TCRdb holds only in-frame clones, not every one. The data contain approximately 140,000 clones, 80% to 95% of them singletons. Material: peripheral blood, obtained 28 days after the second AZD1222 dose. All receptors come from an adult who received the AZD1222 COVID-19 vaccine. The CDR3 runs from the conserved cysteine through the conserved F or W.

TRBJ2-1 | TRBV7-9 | CASSLSGLRHNEQFF
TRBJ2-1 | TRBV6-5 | CASSLRNGEQFF
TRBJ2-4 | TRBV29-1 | CSVTQQGTRDIQYF
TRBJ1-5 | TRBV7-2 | CASSLAVPDAGQPQHF
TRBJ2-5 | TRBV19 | CASSGPSGTQYF
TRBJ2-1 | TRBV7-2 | CASSLGGLAGRYNEQFF
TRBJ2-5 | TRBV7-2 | CASSSQETQYF
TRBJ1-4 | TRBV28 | CASTRQGVNEKLFF
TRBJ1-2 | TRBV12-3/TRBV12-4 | CASSLQAYGYTF
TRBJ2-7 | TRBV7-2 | CASSMGLSYEQYF
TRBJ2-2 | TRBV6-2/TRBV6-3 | CASSYPGVAAGELFF
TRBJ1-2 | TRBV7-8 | CASSPRDSYGYTF
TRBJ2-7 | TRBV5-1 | CASSDSVRGAGAIYEQYF